The 5 T cell receptor beta chains in this list originate from one sample, sequenced in a study of persistence of HIV-infected CD4 T cells. The antigens these receptors bind are not known. The immunoSEQ assay was version 4, run in survey mode. The assay was immunoSEQ multiplex PCR, and TCRdb's table has in-frame clones only and misses some. This table holds 40,000 to 55,000 clones, around 80% found once. Lysates of CMV-infected fibroblasts at approximately 10 ug/mL stimulated these cells. CD40L/CD69 double-negative CD45RO-high memory CD4+ T cells were collected. Sequencing was performed on CD4+ T cells sorted from PBMCs after 18-hour stimulation, taken from a patient who received antiretroviral therapy. All receptors come from an adult man with HIV who was CMV-seropositive.

The chain recombines TRBV19 with TRBJ2-1; 9 positions match TRBD2. CDR1 and CDR2 (germline): LNHDA, SQIVND (reference sequence). Trimming removed 3 bases from V and 8 bases from J; junction bases left unmatched: 17. The CDR3 runs 18 residues. The CDR3 DNA sequence: TGTGCCAGTAGTATGAGGCGGCAGCGCGGGGGGGTTAGTGATGAGCAGTTCTTC. Translated: CASSMRRQRGGVSDEQFF.

By its share, this clone is medium-sized. CDR3 nucleotides: TGCGCCAGCAGCTTCAATAACATGAACACTGAAGCTTTCTTT. Translated, it gives CASSFNNMNTEAFF. The chain combines TRBV5-1 with TRBJ1-1; no clear D. With 2 bases removed from V and 0 bases from J, the gap between germline ends came to 8 bases. The CDR3 is 14 residues long. CDR1 and CDR2 (germline): SGHRS, YFSETQ.

The chain is built from TRBV6-6 and TRBJ2-7; 15 positions agree with TRBD2. The V gene end was trimmed by 6 bases and the J gene end by 7 bases; junction bases not matched to a gene: 10. The germline CDR1 and CDR2 sequences are MNHNY and SVGAGI (reference sequence). CDR3 length equals 16 residues. In nucleotides, the CDR3 is TGTGCCAGCAGCCCCGGACTAGCGGGAGGGCCGAGGGAGCAGTACTTC. Translation: CASSPGLAGGPREQYF.

This sequence joins TRBV11-3 and TRBJ2-2; no reliable D call. Between the trimmed V and J ends, which lost 6 bases and 1 base, there was a span of 6 bases. CDR3 length: 13 residues. Germline V gene data show CDR1 as SGHNT and CDR2 as YENEEA. The CDR3 reads CASRNENTGELFF. CDR3 DNA sequence: TGTGCCAGCAGAAACGAGAACACCGGGGAGCTGTTTTTT.

The chain has TRBV19 and TRBJ1-2, with D uncertain. This CDR3 has 14 amino acids. The germline CDR1 and CDR2 sequences are LNHDA and SQIVND (reference sequence). With 1 base removed from V and 3 bases from J, the gap between germline ends came to 9 bases. CDR3 protein: CASSIGPAHYGYTF. DNA of the CDR3: TGTGCCAGTAGTATAGGGCCAGCCCACTATGGCTACACCTTC.